These 20 T cell receptor beta chains were all obtained from the same sample, sequenced in a study of response to subunit inactivated influenza vaccine. TCRdb re-called the RT-PCR reads through MiXCR, storing one row per CDR3 protein. The data contain some 800,000 distinct CDR3 sequences, around 20% of them seen just once; the ten biggest clones take up roughly 10%. The sample here was PBMCs from blood, taken more than 4 days after vaccination. These receptor sequences come from a man between 45 and 60 years old who received an inactivated influenza vaccine.

This clonotype appeared a few times. The chain joins TRBV20-1 to TRBJ2-5, with 10 bases matching TRBD2. Germline V lookup: CDR1 DFQATT, CDR2 SNEGSKA (reference sequence). After removal of 5 bases from V and 5 bases from J, the junction contained 5 bases not matched to a gene. The CDR3 sequence is 13 residues long. CDR3 amino acids: CSAFSGRKETQYF. CDR3 nucleotide sequence: TGCAGTGCTTTTAGCGGGAGGAAGGAGACCCAGTACTTC.

The rearrangement links TRBV7-2 to TRBJ2-7; possibly TRBD1 for D (5 bases). V was trimmed by 2 bases and J by 5 bases, leaving 10 bases between them. Per the germline V gene, CDR1 is SGHTA and CDR2 is FQGNSA. This CDR3 region has 13 residues. The CDR3 sequence: CASSLISGHEQYF. The DNA of the CDR3 is TGTGCCAGCAGCTTAATATCAGGGCACGAGCAGTACTTC.

This clonotype has more than one count but fewer than ten. This sequence joins TRBV3-1 and TRBJ1-6; D is perhaps TRBD1 (6 bases). The CDR3 is made up of 14 amino acids. Trimming left V 4 bases short and J 10 bases short, with 14 bases between. The V gene's germline CDR1 is LGHDT and CDR2 YNNKEL (reference sequence). The CDR3 region has the DNA TGTGCCAGCAGCCCGCGGGGACAAAGGTCACCCCTCCACTTT. This gives the protein CASSPRGQRSPLHF. The variable domain in full, with the rest retrieved from reference TRBV3-1 and TRBJ1-6, is DTAVSQTPKYLVTQMGNDKSIKCEQNLGHDTMYWYKQDSKKFLKIMFSYNNKELIINETVPNRFSPKSPDKAHLNLHINSLELGDSAVYFCASSPRGQRSPLHFGNGTRLTVT.

This clonotype was seen more than once but under ten times. This chain connects TRBV10-3 to TRBJ2-5, with TRBD2 matching over 7 bases. The ends lost 6 bases at V and 3 bases at J; junction bases unmatched: 4. Germline CDR1 reads ENHRY; CDR2 reads SYGVKD. CDR3 size: 13 residues. The CDR3 DNA sequence: TGTGCCATCAGCTCAGCGGGGAAAGAGACCCAGTACTTC. Amino acid sequence: CAISSAGKETQYF.

This clonotype has only a few counts. The gene calls are TRBV20-1 and TRBJ1-3; D not certain. Germline V CDR1 and CDR2: DFQATT, SNEGSKA (reference sequence). Trimming pared 6 bases from V and 4 bases from J, leaving 19 bases between. This CDR3 contains 15 residues. The CDR3 sequence: CSASPVAGPGNTIYF. In nucleotides, the CDR3 is TGCAGTGCATCACCCGTGGCAGGCCCAGGAAACACCATATATTTT.

V gene TRBV20-1 combines with J gene TRBJ2-2, with 10 bases identical to TRBD2. Germline CDR1 reads DFQATT; CDR2 reads SNEGSKA (reference sequence). The CDR3 extends over 15 amino acids. Losses at the gene ends were 4 bases for V and 4 bases for J; bases not matched to a gene: 6. In DNA form, the CDR3 reads TGCAGTGCTATGGGAGGGACTAGCGCCACCGGGGAGCTGTTTTTT. Its translation is CSAMGGTSATGELFF.

J is TRBJ2-3 and V is TRBV6-1, with 7 nucleotides matching TRBD1. The junction had 7 bases not matched to a gene; V was cut back by 7 bases and J by 3 bases. The CDR3 is 14 amino acids. Looked up from germline, CDR1 is MNHNS and CDR2 is SASEGT. The CDR3 DNA reads TGTGCCAGCACCGGGGACAGCCAGACAGATACGCAGTATTTT. Its translation is CASTGDSQTDTQYF.

V usage is TRBV6-2 or TRBV6-3 and J usage is TRBJ2-7; 11 bases match TRBD1. The CDR3 runs to 14 residues. Germline V lookup: CDR1 MNHEY, CDR2 SVGEGT. The J segment lost 1 base and the V segment lost 6 bases, leaving 2 bases of the junction unmatched. The CDR3 region has the DNA TGTGCCAGCAGGGGACAGGGGGATTCCTACGAGCAGTACTTC. Its translation: CASRGQGDSYEQYF.

V and J are TRBV4-2 and TRBJ2-5; no clear D. V gave up 1 base and J gave up 6 bases, with 9 bases separating them. This CDR3 is 13 amino acids long. The germline CDR1 and CDR2 sequences are LGHNA and YNFKEQ. Here the CDR3 DNA reads TGTGCCAGCAGCCAAGCGGGCCTGAAGACCCAGTACTTC. It codes for CASSQAGLKTQYF.

This clonotype has ten or more counts. The chain combines TRBV7-9 with TRBJ2-7, with 7 bases aligning to TRBD1. The CDR3 runs 15 residues. Germline loops: CDR1 SEHNR, CDR2 FQNEAQ (reference sequence). The ends lost 1 base at V and 0 bases at J; junction bases unmatched: 3. This chain's CDR3 is CASSLETGSSYEQYF. In DNA, the CDR3 is TGTGCCAGCAGCTTAGAGACAGGGAGCTCCTACGAGCAGTACTTC.

This clonotype was picked up a small number of times. The chain carries TRBV15 and TRBJ2-2; a weak D match, TRBD1 (6 bases). This CDR3 contains 13 residues. Trimming pared 3 bases from V and 8 bases from J, leaving 10 bases between. CDR1 LNHNV and CDR2 YYDKDF come from the germline V gene (reference sequence). CDR3 coding DNA: TGTGCCACCAGCAGGGACACAGGGGGGGAGCTGTTTTTT. Amino acids: CATSRDTGGELFF.

The V call is TRBV6-6, the J call TRBJ2-7, with a possible D match to TRBD2 (5 bases). There are 12 residues in the CDR3. V lost 5 bases and J lost 5, with 10 bases in between. The germline V gene has CDR1 MNHNY and CDR2 SVGAGI (reference sequence). CDR3 bases: TGTGCCAGCAGTCGGGGAGTCCACGAGCAGTACTTC. Translating gives CASSRGVHEQYF.

This chain links TRBV5-1 with TRBJ2-3, with D possibly matching TRBD2 (5 bases). The CDR3 covers 15 residues. V lost 0 bases to trimming and J lost 0 bases, with 8 bases between them. Germline V gene sequence: CDR1 SGHRS, CDR2 YFSETQ. CDR3 region: CASSLGGKSTDTQYF. The CDR3 bases are TGCGCCAGCAGCTTGGGAGGGAAGAGCACAGATACGCAGTATTTT.

This clonotype was seen repeatedly, ten times or more. V and J are TRBV20-1 and TRBJ2-4; 7 bases fit TRBD2. After removal of 6 bases from V and 3 bases from J, the junction contained 20 bases not matched to a gene. This CDR3 contains 18 residues. The germline CDR1 and CDR2 sequences are DFQATT and SNEGSKA (reference sequence). This CDR3 is CSARAGVVYSGLKNIQYF. In DNA, the CDR3 is TGCAGTGCAAGGGCGGGGGTGGTGTACAGCGGCCTCAAAAACATTCAGTACTTC.

This clonotype has a handful of counts. V usage is TRBV20-1 and J usage is TRBJ2-7; 8 bases agree with TRBD2. The V and J ends lost 0 bases and 3 bases, in that order; junction bases with no gene match: 13. CDR1 is DFQATT and CDR2 is SNEGSKA in the germline V gene (reference sequence). The length of the CDR3 is 17 residues. This chain's CDR3 is CSARDLVPGGSGYEQYF. The CDR3 nucleotides read TGCAGTGCTAGAGATCTGGTTCCGGGAGGGTCAGGCTACGAGCAGTACTTC.

This clonotype occurred a few times. The chain is built from TRBV20-1 and TRBJ2-3, with D perhaps matching TRBD1 (6 bases). V shed 3 bases and J shed 4 bases, with 20 bases lying between them. CDR3 size: 16 residues. CDR1 is DFQATT and CDR2 is SNEGSKA in the germline V gene (reference sequence). CDR3 DNA sequence: TGCAGTGCTAGTAGGCGGCACAGGGTAGTGCCAGATACGCAGTATTTT. It is translated as CSASRRHRVVPDTQYF.

In its sample, this clonotype was seen a few times. The J gene is TRBJ1-5, the V gene TRBV6-5, with TRBD1 as a possible D gene (5 bases). This CDR3 comprises 15 residues. Germline values: CDR1 MNHEY, CDR2 SVGAGI. V dropped 0 bases and J dropped 3 bases, with 9 bases sitting between them. CDR3 loop: CASSYSTGTNQPQHF. The CDR3 bases are TGTGCCAGCAGTTACTCGACCGGGACCAATCAGCCCCAGCATTTT.

This clonotype appeared once. A junction boundary mismatches the germline segment, possibly from a read error. J is TRBJ2-5 and V is TRBV20-1; D not resolved. The CDR3 consists of 10 residues. Germline V gene lookup returns CDR1 DFQATT and CDR2 SNEGSKA (reference sequence). The CDR3 bases are TGCAGTGCTAGCCCGGGTCTAATCGACTTC. It codes for CSASPGLIDF.

There are many counts of this clonotype. This chain connects TRBV29-1 to TRBJ2-5; D is undetermined. With 7 bases removed from V and 5 bases from J, the gap between germline ends came to 8 bases. Germline V lookup: CDR1 SQVTM, CDR2 ANQGSEA. This CDR3 contains 10 residues. The CDR3 reads CSALVETQYF. The CDR3 DNA sequence: TGCAGCGCCCTCGTTGAGACCCAGTACTTC.

The chain is built from TRBV7-2 and TRBJ1-2; D call uncertain. There are 14 residues in the CDR3. Germline values: CDR1 SGHTA, CDR2 FQGNSA. The V and J ends lost 5 bases and 2 bases respectively, with 12 bases between them. As DNA, the CDR3 is TGTGCCAGCAGCCCTTCCTCCCAAAACTATGGCTACACCTTC. It specifies CASSPSSQNYGYTF.